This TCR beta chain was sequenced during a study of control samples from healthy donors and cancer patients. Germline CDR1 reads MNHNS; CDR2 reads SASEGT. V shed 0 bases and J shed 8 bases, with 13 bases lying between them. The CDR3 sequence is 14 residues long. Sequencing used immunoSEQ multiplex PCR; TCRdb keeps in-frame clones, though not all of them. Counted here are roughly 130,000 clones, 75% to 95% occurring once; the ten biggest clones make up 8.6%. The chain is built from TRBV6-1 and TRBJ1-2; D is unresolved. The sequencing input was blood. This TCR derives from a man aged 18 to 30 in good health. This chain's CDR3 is CASSEAASVGGYTF. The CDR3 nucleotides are TGTGCCAGCAGTGAAGCGGCCAGCGTGGGGGGCTACACCTTC.